Presented here are 16 T cell receptor beta chains from one specimen sequenced in a study of blood T cell repertoires in COVID-19. The method was immunoSEQ multiplex PCR; TCRdb's version includes in-frame clones alone and lacks a portion of them. The profile shows about 480,000 clones, 88% of them singletons. Sequencing used peripheral blood. The receptors shown here come from a woman between 45 and 60 years old with COVID-19, enrolled during active disease.

The chain uses TRBV27 and TRBJ1-2; TRBD1 matches 8 bases. Trimming took 0 bases from V and 6 from J; bases not matched to a gene: 9. The CDR3 totals 16 residues. Germline V gene data show CDR1 as MNHEY and CDR2 as SMNVEV (reference sequence). The CDR3 protein is CASSLSAGGIGNGYTF. DNA for the CDR3: TGTGCCAGCAGTTTATCCGCAGGGGGCATAGGTAATGGCTACACCTTC.

The rearrangement links TRBV12-3 or TRBV12-4 to TRBJ1-5; D gene unclear. The CDR3 extends over 13 amino acids. The ends were cut back, 1 base at V and 5 bases at J, with 6 bases in the middle. CDR3 in DNA: TGTGCCAGCAGTTTAGGGGAGGATCAGCCCCAGCATTTT. Translated: CASSLGEDQPQHF.

The chain couples TRBV24-1 to TRBJ1-1; the D is unclear. This CDR3 spans 12 amino acids. CDR1 and CDR2 from the germline V gene are KGHDR and SFDVKD. Trimming shortened V by 3 bases and J by 6 bases, and 7 bases separated the two germline ends. Here the CDR3 reads CATSDRLAEAFF. DNA of the CDR3: TGTGCCACCAGTGATCGGTTAGCTGAAGCTTTCTTT.

The V gene is TRBV5-1, the J gene TRBJ1-2, with 7 bases fitting TRBD1. With 5 bases clipped from V and 4 bases from J, the junction kept 5 bases outside the gene matches. Germline V gives CDR1 SGHRS, CDR2 YFSETQ. This CDR3 contains 13 residues. CDR3 nucleotide sequence: TGCGCCAGCAGACAGACAGGGACCTATGGCTACACCTTC. This codes for CASRQTGTYGYTF.

The chain is built from TRBV28 and TRBJ2-3; D might be TRBD2 (5 bases). This CDR3 is 15 amino acids long. Trimming stripped 2 bases from V and 2 bases from J, with 11 bases between. CDR1 and CDR2 (germline): MDHEN, SYDVKM. DNA of the CDR3: TGTGCCAGCAGTTTACCCCAGGAGGTCACAGATACGCAGTATTTT. Protein product: CASSLPQEVTDTQYF.

The rearrangement joins TRBV29-1 to TRBJ2-7, with TRBD2 as a possible D gene (6 bases). Germline V gene lookup returns CDR1 SQVTM and CDR2 ANQGSEA. V dropped 6 bases and J dropped 0 bases, with 12 bases sitting between them. The CDR3 has 13 residues. The CDR3 here is CSVVEGLSYEQYF. The DNA of the CDR3 is TGCAGCGTGGTGGAGGGGCTCTCCTACGAGCAGTACTTC.

The V and J genes are TRBV7-2 and TRBJ2-3, with D maybe TRBD2 (7 bases). V lost 7 bases and J 7 bases, leaving 21 bases between the germline ends. The CDR3 loop spans 15 amino acids. Germline loops: CDR1 SGHTA, CDR2 FQGNSA. The CDR3 here is CASIREGGRRNTQYF. DNA for the CDR3: TGTGCCAGCATCAGGGAGGGGGGGAGAAGGAATACGCAGTATTTT.

The genes are TRBV4-1 and TRBJ2-3; D possibly corresponds to TRBD2 (5 bases). CDR1 and CDR2 (germline): MGHRA, YSYEKL. The CDR3 length is 15 residues. The germline V and J ends were trimmed by 1 base and 3 bases, with 11 bases remaining between them. DNA for the CDR3: TGCGCCAGCAGCCAAGTTCCCGGGGTAACAGATACGCAGTATTTT. Amino acids: CASSQVPGVTDTQYF.

The chain combines TRBV6-4 with TRBJ2-1, with 7 bases lining up with TRBD2. V was pared by 6 bases and J by 4 bases, with 9 bases of the junction left unmatched. The germline CDR1 and CDR2 sequences are MRHNA and SNTAGT. The CDR3 is made up of 15 amino acids. The CDR3 protein is CASRPFTSAYNEQFF. The CDR3 coding sequence is TGTGCCAGCAGACCTTTTACTAGCGCGTACAATGAGCAGTTCTTC.

V gene TRBV7-2 combines with J gene TRBJ1-2, with a weak D call TRBD1 (6 bases). The CDR3 is made up of 15 amino acids. The germline V gene has CDR1 SGHTA and CDR2 FQGNSA. Deletions cut 3 bases from V and 9 bases from J, with 20 bases between. CDR3 DNA sequence: TGTGCCAGCAGCTTCCGGAGTACAGGGCCGGAGAGCTACACCTTC. It is translated as CASSFRSTGPESYTF.

The chain links TRBV7-9 to TRBJ2-1, with 7 bases identical to TRBD2. This CDR3 has 16 residues. Germline V CDR1 and CDR2: SEHNR, FQNEAQ (reference sequence). J was trimmed by 5 bases and V by 0 bases; bases with no gene match: 7. CDR3 nucleotides: TGTGCCAGCAGCTTAGCGGGCAGCGGGGTTAACAATGAGCAGTTCTTC. Its protein product is CASSLAGSGVNNEQFF.

V gene TRBV28 combines with J gene TRBJ2-6; D might be TRBD1 (6 bases). The germline CDR1 and CDR2 sequences are MDHEN and SYDVKM. This CDR3 region has 14 residues. V lost 6 bases and J 12 bases, leaving 18 bases between the germline ends. The CDR3 coding sequence is TGTGCCAGCAGCTACTGGGACAATGCGGCCGTCCTGACTTTC. Translating it yields CASSYWDNAAVLTF.

The chain has TRBV30 and TRBJ1-5; 8 bases map to TRBD1. The V segment lost 6 bases and the J segment 5 bases; nucleotides outside the gene matches: 9. CDR1 is GTSNPN and CDR2 is SVGIG in the germline V gene (reference sequence). This CDR3 is 14 amino acids long. CDR3 loop: CACNKDRDDQPQHF. CDR3 nucleotide sequence: TGTGCCTGCAACAAGGACAGGGATGATCAGCCCCAGCATTTT.

This chain uses TRBV30 with TRBJ1-1; D call uncertain. CDR1 GTSNPN and CDR2 SVGIG come from the germline V gene (reference sequence). The CDR3 consists of 13 residues. V was trimmed by 5 bases and J by 0 bases, leaving 10 bases between them. The CDR3 DNA reads TGTGCCTGGGAGCCAATTTTGAACACTGAAGCTTTCTTT. This sequence encodes CAWEPILNTEAFF.

This chain joins TRBV11-3 and TRBJ1-4; D possibly corresponds to TRBD1 (5 bases). Trimming left V 3 bases short and J 0 bases short, with 11 bases between. From germline, CDR1 is SGHNT and CDR2 YENEEA. CDR3 length: 16 residues. CDR3 protein: CASSFRQSATNEKLFF. The DNA of the CDR3 is TGTGCCAGCAGCTTTCGACAGAGTGCAACTAATGAAAAACTGTTTTTT.

In nucleotides, the CDR3 is TGTGCCAGCAGATCAAACGGGTGGGGAGGCTCCTACGAGCAGTACTTC. Translation: CASRSNGWGGSYEQYF. V gene TRBV7-2 combines with J gene TRBJ2-7; D perhaps matches TRBD2 (6 bases). Germline CDR1 is SGHTA and CDR2 is FQGNSA. V was trimmed by 6 bases and J by 0 bases, leaving 18 bases between them. The CDR3 consists of 16 residues. Full variable domain (remainder filled in from reference TRBV7-2 and TRBJ2-7): GAGVSQSPSNKVTEKGKDVELRCDPISGHTALYWYRQSLGQGLEFLIYFQGNSAPDKSGLPSDRFSAERTGGSVSTLTIQRTQQEDSAVYLCASRSNGWGGSYEQYFGPGTRLTVT.